This TCR beta chain comes out of a study of beta chain features in type 1 diabetes. The study reverse transcribed the entire isolated RNA, so it sequenced expressed TCRB transcripts. Clones were read by immunoSEQ multiplex PCR, and TCRdb kept only the in-frame ones, dropping some. The sample includes 30,000 to 40,000 clones, roughly two thirds of them seen just once. In germline, CDR1 is MNHEY, CDR2 SMNVEV (reference sequence). This CDR3 comprises 16 residues. V dropped 3 bases and J dropped 4; count of bases not matched to a gene: 9. The origin of this receptor is a woman aged 25 to 39 in good health. The V call is TRBV27, the J call TRBJ2-3; 8 nucleotides agree with TRBD2. The sample was Tregs from blood. The DNA for the CDR3 is TGTGCCAGCAGTTTCCACGGACTAGCTTACGCAGATACGCAGTATTTT. This codes for CASSFHGLAYADTQYF.